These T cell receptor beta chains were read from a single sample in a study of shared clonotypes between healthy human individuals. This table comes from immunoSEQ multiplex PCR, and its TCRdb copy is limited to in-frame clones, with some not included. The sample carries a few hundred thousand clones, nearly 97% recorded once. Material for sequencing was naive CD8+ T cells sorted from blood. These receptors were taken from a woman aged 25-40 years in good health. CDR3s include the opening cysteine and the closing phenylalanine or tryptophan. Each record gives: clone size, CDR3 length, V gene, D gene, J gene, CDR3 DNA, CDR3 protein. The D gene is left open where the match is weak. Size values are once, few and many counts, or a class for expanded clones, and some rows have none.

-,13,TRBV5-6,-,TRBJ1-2,TGTGCCAGCAGCTTGGAAATTAACTATGGCTACACCTTC,CASSLEINYGYTF
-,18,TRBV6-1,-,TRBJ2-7,TGTGCCAGCAGTGAACTCCACCACCCAATGGACAAACCTTACGAGCAGTACTTC,CASSELHHPMDKPYEQYF
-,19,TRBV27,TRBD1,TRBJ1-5,TGTGCCAGCAGACCGAAATTCCGGGACAGGGGGCAGAGCAATCAGCCCCAGCATTTT,CASRPKFRDRGQSNQPQHF
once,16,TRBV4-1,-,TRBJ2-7,TGCGCCAGCAGCCATCCGCCGGGACTTGAAGGGGACGAGCAGTACTTC,CASSHPPGLEGDEQYF
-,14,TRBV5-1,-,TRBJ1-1,TGCGCCAGCAGCTTGGCCTCGGGGTACACTGAAGCTTTCTTT,CASSLASGYTEAFF
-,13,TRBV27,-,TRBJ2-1,TGTGCCAGCAGTCCCCCCCAGTTATGGGAGCAGTTCTTC,CASSPPQLWEQFF
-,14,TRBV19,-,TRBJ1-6,TGTGCCAGTAGTATCCTGGGGAGGGATTCACCCCTCCACTTT,CASSILGRDSPLHF
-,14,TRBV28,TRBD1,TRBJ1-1,TGTGCCAGCAGCGAGACCGGGACAGGAACTGAAGCTTTCTTT,CASSETGTGTEAFF
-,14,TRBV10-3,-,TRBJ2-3,TGTGCCATCAGTGAGTCGACGGGCACAGATACGCAGTATTTT,CAISESTGTDTQYF
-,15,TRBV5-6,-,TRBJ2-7,TGTGCCAGCAGGGGGGCTGGGGCCTTGCCGTACGAGCAGTACTTC,CASRGAGALPYEQYF
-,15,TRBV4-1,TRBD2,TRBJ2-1,TGCGCCAGCACCCGGCGGGCGGGAGACTACAATGAGCAGTTCTTC,CASTRRAGDYNEQFF
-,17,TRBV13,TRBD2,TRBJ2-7,TGTGCCAGCAGCCATAGGGGCTCAGCGGGGCCTGCCTACGAGCAGTACTTC,CASSHRGSAGPAYEQYF
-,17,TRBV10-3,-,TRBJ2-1,TGTGCCATCAGTGAGTCTTTGGCTAGCGAGTTCTACAATGAGCAGTTCTTC,CAISESLASEFYNEQFF
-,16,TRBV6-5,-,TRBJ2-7,TGTGCCAGCAGTTACTCGACGGGGGCAGTCGACTACGAGCAGTACTTC,CASSYSTGAVDYEQYF
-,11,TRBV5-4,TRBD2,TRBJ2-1,TGTGCCAGCAGCAAGAGCGGGAGGCAGTTCTTC,CASSKSGRQFF
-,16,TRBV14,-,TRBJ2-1,TGTGCCAGCAGCCAATTCGGCTACCGCTCCTACAATGAGCAGTTCTTC,CASSQFGYRSYNEQFF
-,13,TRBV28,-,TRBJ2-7,TGTGCCAGCAGCCTCATAAGCTCCTACGAGCAGTACTTC,CASSLISSYEQYF
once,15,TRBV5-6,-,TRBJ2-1,TGTGCCAGCAATTACGGGGGCGCCTACTACAATGAGCAGTTCTTC,CASNYGGAYYNEQFF
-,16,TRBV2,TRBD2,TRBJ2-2,TGTGCCAGCAGCGTAACTAGCGGTTCGAACACCGGGGAGCTGTTTTTT,CASSVTSGSNTGELFF
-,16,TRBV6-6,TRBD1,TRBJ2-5,TGTGCCAGCAGTTACCCCCCGACAGGGACCCAAGAGACCCAGTACTTC,CASSYPPTGTQETQYF
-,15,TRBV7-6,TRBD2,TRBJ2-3,TGTGCCAGCAGCTTTCGCCTAGCGGGAACAGATACGCAGTATTTT,CASSFRLAGTDTQYF
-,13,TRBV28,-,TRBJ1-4,TGTGCCAGCAGTTTCTCCGAGAGGGAAAAACTGTTTTTT,CASSFSEREKLFF
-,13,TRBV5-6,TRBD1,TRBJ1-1,TGTGCCAGCAGCCCACAGGGGGCCACTGAAGCTTTCTTT,CASSPQGATEAFF
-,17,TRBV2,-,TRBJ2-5,TGTGCCAGCAGTGAAGGGGGTGGGGGCGCGAGGCAAGAGACCCAGTACTTC,CASSEGGGGARQETQYF
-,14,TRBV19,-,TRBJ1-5,TGTGCCAGTAGTATAGATAGGGGGAATCAGCCCCAGCATTTT,CASSIDRGNQPQHF
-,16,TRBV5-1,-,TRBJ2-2,TGCGCCAGCAGCCCCGAAGGGAGCGGCCTCACCGGGGAGCTGTTTTTT,CASSPEGSGLTGELFF
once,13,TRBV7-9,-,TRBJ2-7,TGTGCCAGCACCTCGGGGCAGAGCTACGAGCAGTACTTC,CASTSGQSYEQYF
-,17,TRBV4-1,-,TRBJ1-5,TGCGCCAGCAGCCAAGGTAGCTTGAGGAGTCCCCGGCAGCCCCAGCATTTT,CASSQGSLRSPRQPQHF
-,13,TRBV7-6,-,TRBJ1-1,TGTGCCAGCAGCTTACGTGAGAACACTGAAGCTTTCTTT,CASSLRENTEAFF
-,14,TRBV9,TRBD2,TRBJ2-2,TGTGCCAGCACCCAGGGAGGGGACACCGGGGAGCTGTTTTTT,CASTQGGDTGELFF
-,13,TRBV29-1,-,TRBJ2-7,TGCAGCGTTGATCATCCGGGCTCCTACGAGCAGTACTTC,CSVDHPGSYEQYF
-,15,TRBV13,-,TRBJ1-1,TGTGCCAGCAGCTTAGACATAGGGGGTTTAACTGAAGCTTTCTTT,CASSLDIGGLTEAFF
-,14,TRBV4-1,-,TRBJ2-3,TGCGCCAGCGAAGTCAGGGCGGCGGCAGATACGCAGTATTTT,CASEVRAAADTQYF
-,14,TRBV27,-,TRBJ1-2,TGTGCCAGCAGTTTACGGGGACGGACGACTGGCTACACCTTC,CASSLRGRTTGYTF
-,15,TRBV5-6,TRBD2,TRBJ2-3,TGTGCCAGCAGCCCTAGGACTAGCGTTCCAGATACGCAGTATTTT,CASSPRTSVPDTQYF
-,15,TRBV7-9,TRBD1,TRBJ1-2,TGTGCCAGCAGCGCAAGTGGGACAGATTACTATGGCTACACCTTC,CASSASGTDYYGYTF
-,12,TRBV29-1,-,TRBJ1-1,TGCAGCGGCAAGCTGTGGGGTACTGAAGCTTTCTTT,CSGKLWGTEAFF
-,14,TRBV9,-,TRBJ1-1,TGTGCCAGCAGCGTAGGGTCAGGTACCCATGAAGCTTTCTTT,CASSVGSGTHEAFF
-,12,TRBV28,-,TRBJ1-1,TGTGCCAGCCAGGACAGACCAACGGAAGCTTTCTTT,CASQDRPTEAFF
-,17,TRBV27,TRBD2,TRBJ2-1,TGTGCCAGCTCCCCCCGGTTTAGCGGGACTTTTTATGGTGAGCAGTTCTTC,CASSPRFSGTFYGEQFF
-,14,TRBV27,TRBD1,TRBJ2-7,TGTGCCAGCAGCGCCGGGACAGGTGCCTACGAGCAGTACTTC,CASSAGTGAYEQYF
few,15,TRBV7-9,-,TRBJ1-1,TGTGCCAGCAGCTTTAGTGTACAGAACTCGCTTGAAGCTTTCTTT,CASSFSVQNSLEAFF
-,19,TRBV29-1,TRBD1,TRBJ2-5,TGCAGCGTTGTGGGCCCTGACAGGGGGCAACCCTCACGACAAGAGACCCAGTACTTC,CSVVGPDRGQPSRQETQYF
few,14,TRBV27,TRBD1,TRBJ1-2,TGTGCCAGCAGACCCTTCGACAGGGTGTATGGCTACACCTTC,CASRPFDRVYGYTF
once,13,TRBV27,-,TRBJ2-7,TGTGCCAGCAGTTTCGGCGGGACCTACGAGCAGTACTTC,CASSFGGTYEQYF
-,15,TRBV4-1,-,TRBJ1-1,TGCGCCAGCAGCCAGTCATTATCGGGTGGCACTGAAGCTTTCTTT,CASSQSLSGGTEAFF
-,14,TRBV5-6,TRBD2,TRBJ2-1,TGTGCCAGCAGCTTCAGCGGGAGATACAATGAGCAGTTCTTC,CASSFSGRYNEQFF
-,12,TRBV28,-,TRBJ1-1,TGTGCCAGTTCATCAGGGGACACTGAAGCTTTCTTT,CASSSGDTEAFF
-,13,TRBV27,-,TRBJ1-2,TGTGCCAGCAGGATCGGACAGAACTATGGCTACACCTTC,CASRIGQNYGYTF
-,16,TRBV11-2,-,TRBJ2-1,TGTGCCAGCAGGGCAGCCTCAGGCACTAGGGATAATGAGCAGTTCTTC,CASRAASGTRDNEQFF
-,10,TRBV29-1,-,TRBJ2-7,TGCAGCGTTGGGGAGTACGAGCAGTACTTC,CSVGEYEQYF
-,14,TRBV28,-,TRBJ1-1,TGTGCCAGCAGTTTAGCGGGGTTAGGCACTGAAGCTTTCTTT,CASSLAGLGTEAFF
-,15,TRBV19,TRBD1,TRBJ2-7,TGTGCCAGTAGTATATCGCCAGGGGGCTTCGACGAGCAGTACTTC,CASSISPGGFDEQYF